This T cell receptor beta chain was retrieved from a study of control samples from healthy donors and cancer patients. Libraries were prepared by immunoSEQ multiplex PCR; TCRdb keeps only in-frame clonotypes and omits some of them. The data show just over 90,000 clones, about 86% seen once. This CDR3 is 15 amino acids long. J gave up 6 bases and V 5 bases, and 7 bases lay outside the gene matches. Germline assignment: CDR1 SGHTA and CDR2 FQGTGA. This clone has only one observation. The sample taken for sequencing was blood. The rearrangement links TRBV7-3 to TRBJ2-1; 10 bases line up with TRBD2. This TCR derives from a woman aged 45-60 years in good health. This chain's CDR3 is CASSSSGGAFNEQFF. In DNA form, the CDR3 reads TGTGCCAGCAGCAGCAGCGGGGGGGCCTTCAATGAGCAGTTCTTC.